This TCR beta chain was retrieved from a study of cytomegalovirus exposure and HLA in healthy donors. The CDR3 is 16 residues long. V lost 1 base, J lost 5 bases, and 9 bases stayed unmatched. Germline V gene sequence: CDR1 SGHVS, CDR2 FNYEAQ. 13 Jbeta primers and 60 Vbeta primers were used for the PCR. Data came from immunoSEQ multiplex PCR; TCRdb stores just in-frame clones and leaves some out. Here the sample spans some 140,000 clones, roughly 77% being singletons. The TCR comes from a man younger than 45 in good health. The gene calls are TRBV7-6 and TRBJ2-7, with 9 bases lining up with TRBD1. Sequencing was done on a sample of PBMCs. The CDR3 bases are TGTGCCAGCAGCTTAGACCCGGGACAGGGTGTCCACGAGCAGTACTTC. Translated, it gives CASSLDPGQGVHEQYF.